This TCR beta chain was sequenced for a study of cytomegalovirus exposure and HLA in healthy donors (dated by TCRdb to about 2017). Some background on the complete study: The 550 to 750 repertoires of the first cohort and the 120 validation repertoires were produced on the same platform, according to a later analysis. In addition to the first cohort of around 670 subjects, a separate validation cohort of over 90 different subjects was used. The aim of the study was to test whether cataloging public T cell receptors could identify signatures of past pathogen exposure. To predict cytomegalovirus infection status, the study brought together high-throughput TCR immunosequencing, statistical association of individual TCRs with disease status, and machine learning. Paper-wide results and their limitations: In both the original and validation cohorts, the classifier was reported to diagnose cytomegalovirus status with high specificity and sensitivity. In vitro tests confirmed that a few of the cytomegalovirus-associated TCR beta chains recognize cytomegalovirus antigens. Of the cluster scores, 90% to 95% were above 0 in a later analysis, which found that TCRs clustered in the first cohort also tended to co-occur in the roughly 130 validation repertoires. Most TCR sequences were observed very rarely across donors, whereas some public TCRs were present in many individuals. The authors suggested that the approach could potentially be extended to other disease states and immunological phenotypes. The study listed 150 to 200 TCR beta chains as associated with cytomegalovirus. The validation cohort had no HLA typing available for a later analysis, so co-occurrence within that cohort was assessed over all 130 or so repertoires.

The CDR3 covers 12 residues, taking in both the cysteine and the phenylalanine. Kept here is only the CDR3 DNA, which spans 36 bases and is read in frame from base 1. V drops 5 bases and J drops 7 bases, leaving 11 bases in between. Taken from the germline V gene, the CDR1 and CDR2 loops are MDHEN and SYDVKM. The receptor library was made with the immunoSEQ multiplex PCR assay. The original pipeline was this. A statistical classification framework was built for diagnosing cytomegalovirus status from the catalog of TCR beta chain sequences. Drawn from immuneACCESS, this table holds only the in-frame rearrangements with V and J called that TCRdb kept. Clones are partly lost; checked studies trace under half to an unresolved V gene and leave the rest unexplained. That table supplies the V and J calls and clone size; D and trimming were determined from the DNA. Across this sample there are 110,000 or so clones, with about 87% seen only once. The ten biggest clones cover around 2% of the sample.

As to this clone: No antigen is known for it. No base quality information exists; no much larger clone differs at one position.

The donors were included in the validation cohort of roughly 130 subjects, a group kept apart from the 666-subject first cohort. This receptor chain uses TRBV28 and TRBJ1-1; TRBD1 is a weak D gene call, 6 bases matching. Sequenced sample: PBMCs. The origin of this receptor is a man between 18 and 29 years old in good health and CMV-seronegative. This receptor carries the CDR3 CASSKGGFEAFF. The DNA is TGTGCCAGCAGTAAAGGGGGATTTGAAGCTTTCTTT. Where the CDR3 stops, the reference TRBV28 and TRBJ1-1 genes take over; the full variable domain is DVKVTQSSRYLVKRTGEKVFLECVQDMDHENMFWYRQDPGLGLRLIYFSYDVKMKEKGDIPEGYSVSREKKERFSLILESASTNQTSMYLCASSKGGFEAFFGQGTRLTVV.